This T cell receptor beta chain originates from a study of blood T cell repertoires in COVID-19. The CDR3 totals 16 residues. Trimming cost V 0 bases and J 2 bases, with 13 bases left between them. Germline V gene data show CDR1 as MNHEY and CDR2 as SVGEGT. The authors' processing: Counts of nucleated cells, estimated from reference gene primer amplification, were obtained. The table came from immunoSEQ multiplex PCR; TCRdb's copy has only in-frame clones and leaves some out. That table furnishes V, J and clone size, whereas the DNA furnished D and trimming. Of nearly 95,000 clones detected, around 67% appear once; the ten largest clones hold approximately 4.1%.

This TCR was recovered from a man aged 65 to 79 with COVID-19, enrolled during active disease. The specimen was peripheral blood. The chain employs TRBV6-2 or TRBV6-3 and TRBJ1-2; D unresolved. The CDR3 DNA reads as TGTGCCAGCAGTTACTCGTCCGGCAGGTTAAACTATGGCTACACCTTC. Protein: CASSYSSGRLNYGYTF.